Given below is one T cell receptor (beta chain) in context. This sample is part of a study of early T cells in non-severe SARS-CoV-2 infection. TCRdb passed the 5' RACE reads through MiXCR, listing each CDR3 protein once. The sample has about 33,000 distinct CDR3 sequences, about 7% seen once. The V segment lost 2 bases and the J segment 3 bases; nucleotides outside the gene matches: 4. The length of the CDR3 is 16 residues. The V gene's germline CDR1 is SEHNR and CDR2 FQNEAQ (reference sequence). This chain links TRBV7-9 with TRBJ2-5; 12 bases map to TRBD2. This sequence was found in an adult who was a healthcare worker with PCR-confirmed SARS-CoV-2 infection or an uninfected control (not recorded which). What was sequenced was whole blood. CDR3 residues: CASSLRTSGKEETQYF. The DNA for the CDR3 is TGTGCCAGCAGCTTAAGGACTAGCGGGAAGGAAGAGACCCAGTACTTC.